A single sample gave rise to the 15 T cell receptor beta chains below, sequenced in a study of T cell repertoires in cytomegalovirus infection. TCRdb ran MiXCR on the reads and lists one entry per CDR3 protein. The table records about 130,000 distinct CDR3 sequences, about 10% of them present only once. The sample was PBMCs. These receptors all come from a human donor in good health (CMV status not recorded). Some clones in this sample may be carry-over from other donors' samples.

The rearrangement joins TRBV28 to TRBJ1-3; the D gene is possibly TRBD1 (5 bases). V was pared by 3 bases and J by 0 bases, with 9 bases between. Germline V CDR1 and CDR2: MDHEN, SYDVKM. The CDR3 is 15 amino acids. As DNA, the CDR3 is TGTGCCAGCAGTTTTGGGGGAAGCTCTGGAAACACCATATATTTT. Protein sequence: CASSFGGSSGNTIYF.

The chain has TRBV10-3 and TRBJ2-3; D tentatively reads TRBD1 or TRBD2 (5 bases each). This CDR3 has 15 residues. The V gene lost 6 bases and the J gene lost 0 bases, with 13 bases spanning the gap. Germline assignment: CDR1 ENHRY and CDR2 SYGVKD. Here the CDR3 DNA reads TGTGCCATCAGGGGAGACAGCTCTAGCACAGATACGCAGTATTTT. Translating gives CAIRGDSSSTDTQYF.

This chain joins TRBV28 and TRBJ1-5; no reliable D call. The CDR3 consists of 13 residues. Germline V CDR1 and CDR2: MDHEN, SYDVKM. With 6 bases removed from V and 4 bases from J, the gap between germline ends came to 10 bases. This CDR3 is CASSYSGNQPQHF. The CDR3, as DNA: TGTGCCAGCAGCTATTCGGGAAATCAGCCCCAGCATTTT.

Worth noting for this clonotype: A read error may explain this, as a much larger clone is one base away. The V gene is TRBV29-1, the J gene TRBJ1-1; no clear D. Germline V gives CDR1 SQVTM, CDR2 ANQGSEA. V was cut by 7 bases and J by 8 bases, with 17 bases left in between. The CDR3 length is 12 residues. The CDR3 loop reads CSGCRKSWEAFF. CDR3 in DNA: TGCAGCGGTTGCAGGAAAAGCTGGGAAGCTTTCTTT.

To note about this clonotype: Sequence at one end of the junction differs from germline and may be a read error. V is TRBV7-3 and J is TRBJ1-2, with D possibly TRBD1 on 5 matching bases. Germline V lookup: CDR1 SGHTA, CDR2 FQGTGA. The CDR3 runs to 14 residues. CDR3 in DNA: TGTACCAGCAGCTTAAACGGGGGGGGCTATGGCTACACCTTC. Translated, it gives CTSSLNGGGYGYTF.

The gene calls are TRBV29-1 and TRBJ2-7; 9 bases are shared with TRBD1. In germline, CDR1 is SQVTM, CDR2 ANQGSEA. V shed 6 bases and J 5 bases; nucleotides not matched to a gene: 11. This CDR3 has 14 residues. CDR3 nucleotide sequence: TGCAGCGTACAGACTCCGGACAGGGGCCACGAGCAGTACTTC. Encoded protein: CSVQTPDRGHEQYF.

The table lists this clonotype with many counts. V is TRBV2 and J is TRBJ1-5; D call uncertain. Looked up from germline, CDR1 is SNHLY and CDR2 is FYNNEI. Deletions cut 4 bases from V and 0 bases from J, with 7 bases between. The CDR3 runs 14 residues. The CDR3 DNA reads as TGTGCCAGCAGTGGGGCTTATAGCAATCAGCCCCAGCATTTT. Residues: CASSGAYSNQPQHF.

The J gene is TRBJ2-5, the V gene TRBV29-1; tentative D call: TRBD1 (5 bases). Trimming removed 1 base at V and 5 bases at J, with 11 bases between. This CDR3 region has 13 residues. The germline CDR1 and CDR2 sequences are SQVTM and ANQGSEA. The CDR3 bases are TGCAGCGTTGAAGGGCAGGGCTCGGAGACCCAGTACTTC. Its translation is CSVEGQGSETQYF.

The table lists this clonotype with many counts. The chain uses TRBV7-9 and TRBJ2-1; maybe TRBD2 (5 bases). Trimming removed 4 bases from V and 3 bases from J, with 16 bases in between. Germline V gene lookup returns CDR1 SEHNR and CDR2 FQNEAQ (reference sequence). This CDR3 spans 16 amino acids. The CDR3: CASSSRFSGLYNEQFF. CDR3 nucleotide sequence: TGTGCCAGCAGCTCGAGGTTCAGCGGACTCTACAATGAGCAGTTCTTC.

This clonotype showed up many times. V gene TRBV28 combines with J gene TRBJ2-3, with D possibly TRBD1 on 5 matching bases. CDR1 MDHEN and CDR2 SYDVKM come from the germline V gene. This CDR3 region has 19 residues. Deletions cut 2 bases from V and 0 bases from J, with 21 bases between. CDR3: CASSLIHPLQGISTDTQYF. CDR3 nucleotides: TGTGCCAGCAGTTTAATTCACCCGTTGCAGGGCATTAGCACAGATACGCAGTATTTT.

This clonotype was seen at least ten times. This chain joins TRBV5-4 and TRBJ2-7; D might be TRBD1 or TRBD2, each matching 6 bases. CDR1 and CDR2 (germline): SGHNT, YYREEE (reference sequence). The length of the CDR3 is 14 residues. The ends were cut back, 3 bases at V and 2 bases at J, with 12 bases in the middle. The CDR3: CASSSRRGAYEQYF. The CDR3 bases are TGTGCCAGCAGCTCCCGGAGGGGGGCCTACGAGCAGTACTTC.

This clonotype occurred many times. This rearrangement joins TRBV15 to TRBJ2-1; 7 nucleotides match TRBD1. CDR3 length: 13 amino acids. Germline V gene sequence: CDR1 LNHNV, CDR2 YYDKDF (reference sequence). V gave up 4 bases and J gave up 8 bases; unmatched junction bases: 5. The CDR3 DNA sequence: TGTGCCACCAGCACCCAGGGGGACCATGAGCAGTTCTTC. Translated: CATSTQGDHEQFF.

This clonotype was seen many times. The V gene is TRBV2, the J gene TRBJ1-2; D perhaps matches TRBD1 (5 bases). Germline CDR1 and CDR2: SNHLY and FYNNEI. The CDR3 is made up of 15 amino acids. With 2 bases removed from V and 4 bases from J, the gap between germline ends came to 14 bases. CDR3 region: CASSEFTGGFYGYTF. The CDR3 DNA reads TGTGCCAGCAGTGAATTTACAGGTGGATTCTATGGCTACACCTTC.

This clonotype has ten or more counts. This rearrangement joins TRBV7-2 to TRBJ2-7; 7 positions match TRBD1. This CDR3 region has 14 residues. The V gene's germline CDR1 is SGHTA and CDR2 FQGNSA. The V gene end was trimmed by 5 bases and the J gene end by 1 base; junction bases not matched to a gene: 5. The CDR3 protein is CASSRRQGSYEQYF. For the CDR3, the DNA is TGTGCCAGCAGCAGACGACAGGGTTCCTACGAGCAGTACTTC.

This clonotype was counted at least ten times. The V and J genes are TRBV6-5 and TRBJ2-7; D unresolved. The CDR3 runs 15 residues. The V end was cut by 0 bases, the J end by 4 bases, with 13 bases between. From germline, CDR1 is MNHEY and CDR2 SVGAGI. In DNA, the CDR3 is TGTGCCAGCAGTTACTCGACCTATGGGCTGTACGAGCAGTACTTC. It is translated as CASSYSTYGLYEQYF.